This T cell receptor (beta chain) was recovered during a study of cytomegalovirus exposure and HLA in healthy donors. The primer mix had 60 Vbeta and 13 Jbeta primers. The method was immunoSEQ multiplex PCR; TCRdb's version includes in-frame clones alone and lacks a portion of them. Found here are fewer than 120,000 clones, roughly 78% of them singletons; the top ten hold 1% to 1.5%. Trimming took off 0 bases at V and 5 bases at J, with 15 bases between the two ends. The germline gives CDR1 SGHRS, CDR2 YFSETQ. The CDR3 extends over 15 amino acids. The receptor was derived from a woman aged 25 to 39 in good health and CMV-seronegative. The chain joins TRBV5-1 to TRBJ2-7; D is perhaps TRBD1 (5 bases). Sequences were obtained from PBMCs. In DNA, the CDR3 is TGCGCCAGCAGCTTGGCTGCGACAGCTGGCGACGAGCAGTACTTC. Protein: CASSLAATAGDEQYF.